This T cell receptor (beta chain) was sequenced for a study of T cells in Graves' hyperthyroidism and ophthalmopathy. This clonotype was detected many times. Researchers took RNA transcripts and amplified the TCR beta CDR3 regions from them. First-round RT-PCR of the TCR CDR3 relied on the HTBI primer set. Via MiXCR, TCRdb re-called the multiplex PCR reads, giving one row per CDR3 protein. The sample records approximately 510,000 distinct CDR3 sequences, 46% being singletons. Criteria for exclusion of patients were uncontrolled infection, other autoimmune disease, pregnancy or lactation. The source is an adult woman with Graves' disease, either hyperthyroidism or ophthalmopathy (not recorded which). The sample consisted of peripheral blood or thyroid tissue (not recorded which).

Here the CDR3 DNA reads TGTGCCAGCAGCTTAGGATCAGGCCAGCCCCAGCATTTT. This translates into CASSLGSGQPQHF. The gene calls are TRBV7-9 and TRBJ1-5, with D uncertain. Germline V gene sequence: CDR1 SEHNR, CDR2 FQNEAQ (reference sequence). The CDR3 extends over 13 amino acids. V was shortened by 1 base and J by 7 bases, with 8 bases between the two germline ends.